These 24 T cell receptor beta chains share one sample of origin, sequenced in a study of CD8+CD57+ T cells in acquired aplastic anemia. Both TCR beta VDJ combination and CDR3 sequence profiling were carried out. Genomic DNA was the template for this profiling. TCRdb fed the reads into MiXCR, producing one record per CDR3 protein. The sample records approximately 59,000 distinct CDR3 sequences, just over 55% being singletons. For sequencing, patients were chosen who had shown expansion of CD8+CD57+ cells by flow cytometry. The sequenced material came from sorted CD4+, CD8+, or CD8+CD57+ T cells (not recorded which) from PBMCs. The receptors originated from a human donor with aplastic anemia.

This clonotype came up many times. The chain couples TRBV9 to TRBJ2-2; tentatively, D is TRBD1 (5 bases). The CDR3 contains 14 residues. Per germline, CDR1 SGDLS and CDR2 YYNGEE. V lost 2 bases and J 2 bases, leaving 7 bases between the germline ends. CDR3 sequence: CASSVGQNTGELFF. In DNA form, the CDR3 reads TGTGCCAGCAGCGTTGGACAAAACACCGGGGAGCTGTTTTTT.

The V gene is TRBV24-1, the J gene TRBJ2-7, with 7 bases matching TRBD2. There are 15 residues in the CDR3. V gave up 4 bases and J gave up 7 bases; unmatched junction bases: 12. Germline lookup yields CDR1 KGHDR and CDR2 SFDVKD. CDR3 sequence: CATSDAAGTDGEQYF. The CDR3 nucleotides are TGTGCCACCAGTGACGCAGCGGGAACTGATGGGGAGCAGTACTTC.

Here the CDR3 reads CASRRGTGVNTIYF. CDR3 DNA: TGCGCCAGCAGGAGAGGGACAGGGGTAAACACCATATATTTT. The genes are TRBV10-2 and TRBJ1-3; 10 positions match TRBD1. CDR1 WSHSY and CDR2 SAAADI come from the germline V gene. The CDR3 has 14 amino acids. Losses at the gene ends were 6 bases for V and 6 bases for J; bases not matched to a gene: 5.

The V gene is TRBV7-3, the J gene TRBJ2-1, with 7 positions matching TRBD2. Germline CDR1 and CDR2: SGHTA and FQGTGA. The CDR3 spans 16 residues. The trim removed 8 bases at V and 1 base at J, leaving 11 bases unmatched. This CDR3 is CASARRETLSYNEQFF. In DNA, the CDR3 is TGTGCCAGCGCTCGGCGGGAGACATTATCCTACAATGAGCAGTTCTTC.

This clonotype showed up many times. V and J are TRBV9 and TRBJ1-1, with D possibly matching TRBD1 (5 bases). Trimming shortened V by 3 bases and J by 7 bases, and 16 bases separated the two germline ends. Germline assignment: CDR1 SGDLS and CDR2 YYNGEE. The CDR3 has 14 amino acids. The CDR3 DNA sequence: TGTGCCAGCAGCGCCTACCAAGGCCAGGGTGAAGCTTTCTTT. Translating it yields CASSAYQGQGEAFF.

This sequence joins TRBV2 and TRBJ2-7; D is possibly TRBD1 (5 bases). Trimming cost V 6 bases and J 1 base, with 10 bases left between them. This CDR3 is 13 amino acids long. CDR1 is SNHLY and CDR2 is FYNNEI in the germline V gene. DNA of the CDR3: TGTGCCAGCAGCGCGACAGATTCCTACGAGCAGTACTTC. The encoded protein is CASSATDSYEQYF.

The chain combines TRBV5-8 with TRBJ2-2; D is possibly TRBD1 or TRBD2 (5 bases each). The CDR3 length is 15 residues. Deletions cut 1 base from V and 0 bases from J, with 7 bases between. The V gene's germline CDR1 is SGHTS and CDR2 YDEGEE. CDR3 loop: CASSLLGANTGELFF. In DNA, the CDR3 is TGTGCCAGCAGCTTGCTGGGGGCGAACACCGGGGAGCTGTTTTTT.

Ten or more counts support this clonotype. The V and J genes are TRBV7-8 and TRBJ1-1; D gene uncertain. Germline V gene data show CDR1 as SGHVS and CDR2 as FQNEAQ. The CDR3 length is 15 residues. The V gene lost 5 bases and the J gene lost 4 bases, with 17 bases spanning the gap. The CDR3 is CASSTRPMVLTEAFF. The CDR3 coding sequence is TGTGCCAGCAGCACTCGGCCTATGGTGCTCACTGAAGCTTTCTTT.

V and J are TRBV19 and TRBJ1-1; D gene ambiguous. V was trimmed by 3 bases and J by 4 bases, leaving 9 bases between them. Per the germline V gene, CDR1 is LNHDA and CDR2 is SQIVND (reference sequence). CDR3 length: 13 amino acids. The CDR3 spells CASSMLTGTEAFF. The CDR3 nucleotides read TGTGCCAGTAGTATGCTGACTGGCACTGAAGCTTTCTTT.

J is TRBJ1-5 and V is TRBV12-3 or TRBV12-4; D is unresolved. With 6 bases removed from V and 4 bases from J, the gap between germline ends came to 7 bases. The CDR3 is 12 residues long. CDR3 nucleotide sequence: TGTGCCAGCAGGGACTCGAATCAGCCCCAGCATTTT. Amino acid sequence: CASRDSNQPQHF.

The genes are TRBV7-2 and TRBJ2-7, with a tentative D call TRBD2 (5 bases). The CDR3 is made up of 14 amino acids. The V end lost 3 bases, the J end lost 0 bases, and 9 bases lay between the germline ends. Germline lookup yields CDR1 SGHTA and CDR2 FQGNSA. The CDR3 region has the DNA TGTGCCAGCAGCTTGGACTGGATCTCCTACGAGCAGTACTTC. Protein sequence: CASSLDWISYEQYF.

This clonotype was seen more than once but under ten times. The gene calls are TRBV12-3 or TRBV12-4 and TRBJ2-3; 7 bases are a match to TRBD2. The length of the CDR3 is 14 residues. V was pared by 5 bases and J by 0 bases, with 2 bases of the junction left unmatched. The CDR3 sequence: CASSPGGSTDTQYF. In nucleotides, the CDR3 is TGTGCCAGCAGTCCGGGGGGTAGCACAGATACGCAGTATTTT.

This clonotype was recorded only once. The chain uses TRBV12-3 or TRBV12-4 and TRBJ1-4; 7 bases align to TRBD1. The CDR3 sequence is 13 residues long. Losses at the gene ends were 6 bases for V and 4 bases for J; bases not matched to a gene: 2. As DNA, the CDR3 is TGTGCCAGCAGGGGACAGCTTAATGAAAAACTGTTTTTT. It specifies CASRGQLNEKLFF.

This clonotype was counted ten times or more. The chain has TRBV13 and TRBJ2-7; perhaps TRBD1 as D (6 bases). V lost 5 bases to trimming and J lost 4 bases, with 12 bases between them. The CDR3 is 13 residues long. Germline CDR1 PRHDT, CDR2 FYEKMQ (reference sequence). This CDR3 reads CASSIRGFYEQYF. The CDR3 coding sequence is TGTGCCAGCAGCATCAGGGGATTTTACGAGCAGTACTTC.

This clonotype was found many times. This chain links TRBV2 with TRBJ1-5, with D uncertain. The germline V gene encodes CDR1 SNHLY and CDR2 FYNNEI. The CDR3 sequence is 17 residues long. Trimming shortened V by 6 bases and J by 0 bases, and 18 bases separated the two germline ends. This chain's CDR3 is CASSSSEGDYSNQPQHF. The CDR3, as DNA: TGTGCCAGCAGCTCCTCCGAGGGAGATTATAGCAATCAGCCCCAGCATTTT.

The chain is built from TRBV10-3 and TRBJ2-7; tentative D call: TRBD1 (6 bases). The CDR3 runs to 13 residues. The V and J ends lost 4 bases and 3 bases respectively, with 10 bases between them. Germline CDR1 ENHRY, CDR2 SYGVKD. The CDR3 protein is CAISVLGGYEQYF. The CDR3 DNA reads TGTGCCATCAGTGTCCTAGGGGGCTACGAGCAGTACTTC.

The gene calls are TRBV29-1 and TRBJ1-4, with D unresolved. This CDR3 is 13 amino acids long. Germline lookup yields CDR1 SQVTM and CDR2 ANQGSEA. The CDR3 coding sequence is TGCAGTTCCCTAAGAAGGTCTAATGAAAAACTGTTTTTT. It translates to CSSLRRSNEKLFF.

The CDR3 sequence: CASRENSYEQYF. CDR3 DNA sequence: TGCGCCAGCAGAGAGAACTCCTACGAGCAGTACTTC. The chain employs TRBV5-1 and TRBJ2-7; no firm D call. CDR3 length: 12 amino acids. Looked up from germline, CDR1 is SGHRS and CDR2 is YFSETQ. Between the trimmed V and J ends, which lost 5 bases and 0 bases, there was a span of 6 bases. Complete variable domain (other parts from reference TRBV5-1 and TRBJ2-7): KAGVTQTPRYLIKTRGQQVTLSCSPISGHRSVSWYQQTPGQGLQFLFEYFSETQRNKGNFPGRFSGRQFSNSRSEMNVSTLELGDSALYLCASRENSYEQYFGPGTRLTVT.

This clonotype was seen only a few times. The chain links TRBV10-1 to TRBJ2-2; D is unclear. In germline, CDR1 is WNHNN, CDR2 SYGVQD (reference sequence). Trimming removed 7 bases at V and 0 bases at J, with 3 bases between. The CDR3 extends over 12 amino acids. CDR3 in DNA: TGCGCCAGCACGACGAACACCGGGGAGCTGTTTTTT. Amino acid sequence: CASTTNTGELFF.

This clonotype was counted at least ten times. V and J are TRBV5-1 and TRBJ2-3, with TRBD1 identical over 8 bases. The junction had 3 bases not matched to a gene; V was cut back by 0 bases and J by 3 bases. This CDR3 contains 15 residues. CDR1 and CDR2 from the germline V gene are SGHRS and YFSETQ. CDR3 nucleotides: TGCGCCAGCAGCTTGGAACAGGGGGAGACAGATACGCAGTATTTT. Its protein is CASSLEQGETDTQYF.

The table lists this clonotype with many counts. The chain uses TRBV9 and TRBJ2-2; the D gene could be TRBD1 or TRBD2 (6 bases each). The CDR3 has 15 amino acids. The V gene lost 2 bases and the J gene lost 5 bases, with 13 bases spanning the gap. Germline loops: CDR1 SGDLS, CDR2 YYNGEE. The CDR3 DNA sequence: TGTGCCAGCAGCGTTGAGACGGGGGCGACCGGGGAGCTGTTTTTT. This codes for CASSVETGATGELFF.

The chain uses TRBV7-3 and TRBJ2-7; D remains ambiguous. Germline-derived CDR1 and CDR2 are SGHTA and FQGTGA. Trimming stripped 5 bases from V and 1 base from J, with 9 bases between. This CDR3 has 13 residues. This CDR3 reads CASSLTQSYEQYF. In DNA form, the CDR3 reads TGTGCCAGCAGCCTGACGCAATCCTACGAGCAGTACTTC.

This chain links TRBV10-1 with TRBJ2-2, with TRBD1 matching 7 bases. The V gene's germline CDR1 is WNHNN and CDR2 SYGVQD (reference sequence). The J segment lost 3 bases and the V segment lost 5 bases, leaving 18 bases of the junction unmatched. The CDR3 consists of 19 residues. The CDR3 reads CASSYDDNPGQTYTGELFF. For the CDR3, the DNA is TGCGCCAGCAGTTACGATGACAATCCGGGACAGACGTACACCGGGGAGCTGTTTTTT.

Many counts were recorded for this clonotype. The V call is TRBV5-4, the J call TRBJ2-2, with 14 bases that match TRBD2. The CDR3 sequence is 18 residues long. J lost 0 bases, V lost 3 bases, and 4 bases had no gene match. Germline values: CDR1 SGHNT, CDR2 YYREEE (reference sequence). The CDR3 bases are TGTGCCAGCAGCTCGGGACTAGCGGGGGCCTCGAACACCGGGGAGCTGTTTTTT. Protein product: CASSSGLAGASNTGELFF.